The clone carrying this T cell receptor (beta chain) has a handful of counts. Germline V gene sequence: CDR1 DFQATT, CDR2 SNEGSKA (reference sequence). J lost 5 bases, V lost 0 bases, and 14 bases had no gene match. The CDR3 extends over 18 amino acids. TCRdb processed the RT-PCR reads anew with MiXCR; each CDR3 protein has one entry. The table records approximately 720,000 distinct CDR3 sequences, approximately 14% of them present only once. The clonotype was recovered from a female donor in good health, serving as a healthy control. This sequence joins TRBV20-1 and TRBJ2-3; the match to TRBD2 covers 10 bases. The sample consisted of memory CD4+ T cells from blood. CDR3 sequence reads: CSARDLESGGAWVDTQYF. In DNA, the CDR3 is TGCAGTGCTAGAGATCTGGAAAGCGGGGGGGCATGGGTAGATACGCAGTATTTT.